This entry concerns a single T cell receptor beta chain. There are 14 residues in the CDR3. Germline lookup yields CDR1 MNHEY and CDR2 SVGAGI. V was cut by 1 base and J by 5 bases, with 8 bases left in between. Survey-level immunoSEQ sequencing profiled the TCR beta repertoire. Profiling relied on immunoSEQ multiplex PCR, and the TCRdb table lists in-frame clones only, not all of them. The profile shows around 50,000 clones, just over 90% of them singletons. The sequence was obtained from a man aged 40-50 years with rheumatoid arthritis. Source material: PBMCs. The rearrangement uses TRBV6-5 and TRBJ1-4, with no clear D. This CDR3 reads CASSYYGRNEKLFF. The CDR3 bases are TGTGCCAGCAGTTACTATGGACGGAATGAAAAACTGTTTTTT.